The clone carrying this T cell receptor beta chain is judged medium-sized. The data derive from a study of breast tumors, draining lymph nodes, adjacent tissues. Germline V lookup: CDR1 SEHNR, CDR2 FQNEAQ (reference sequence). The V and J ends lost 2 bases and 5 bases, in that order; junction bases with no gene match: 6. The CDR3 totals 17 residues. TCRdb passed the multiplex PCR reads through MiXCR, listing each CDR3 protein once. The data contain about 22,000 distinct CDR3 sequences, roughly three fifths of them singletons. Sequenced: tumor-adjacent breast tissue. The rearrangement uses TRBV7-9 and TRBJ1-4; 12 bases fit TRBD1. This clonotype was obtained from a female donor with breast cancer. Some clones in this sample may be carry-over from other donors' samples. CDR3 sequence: CASSLWDRGRGNEKLFF. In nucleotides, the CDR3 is TGTGCCAGCAGCTTATGGGACAGGGGGCGCGGGAATGAAAAACTGTTTTTT.